The 25 T cell receptor beta chains below come from one sample, sequenced in a study of Ad26.COV2.S vaccination and SARS-CoV-2 variants. The treatment here: approximately 18 received Ad26.COV2.S at low or high dose, single or two shots; about 5 received placebo; per-sample allocation not given. Repertoires come from day 63 after the first vaccine or placebo injection. Assay used: immunoSEQ multiplex PCR; TCRdb lists only in-frame clones, some missing. Of about 320,000 clones detected, 90% appear once; the ten largest clones hold approximately 5%. Sample: peripheral blood, taken in a trial of Ad26.COV2.S vaccine versus placebo. Source of these receptors: a person between 18 and 59 years old who received the Ad26.COV2.S COVID-19 vaccine or a placebo.

This chain joins TRBV4-1 and TRBJ1-3; D is unresolved. Per the germline V gene, CDR1 is MGHRA and CDR2 is YSYEKL. This CDR3 is built from 15 residues. Trimming took off 4 bases at V and 4 bases at J, with 14 bases between the two ends. CDR3 nucleotides: TGCGCCAGCAGCCGCCCTGGGTATCCAGGAAACACCATATATTTT. Translating it yields CASSRPGYPGNTIYF.

This chain uses TRBV5-1 with TRBJ1-1, with D hard to call. CDR3 size: 15 residues. Trimming took 1 base from V and 1 from J, leaving 11 bases between them. Germline V gene lookup returns CDR1 SGHRS and CDR2 YFSETQ. CDR3 in DNA: TGCGCCAGCAGCTTGAGCACAGCGGGGAACACTGAAGCTTTCTTT. It codes for CASSLSTAGNTEAFF.

The chain couples TRBV25-1 to TRBJ2-3; 7 nucleotides align to TRBD2. Germline values: CDR1 MGHDK, CDR2 SYGVNS. V lost 1 base to trimming and J lost 6 bases; unmatched junction nucleotides: 7. The CDR3 consists of 15 residues. The CDR3 here is CASSEWGGGPDTQYF. The CDR3 DNA reads as TGTGCCAGCAGTGAATGGGGGGGAGGACCGGATACGCAGTATTTT.

The rearrangement links TRBV11-3 to TRBJ1-1, with unresolved D. The germline gives CDR1 SGHNT, CDR2 YENEEA. V was shortened by 8 bases and J by 7 bases, with 14 bases between the two germline ends. The CDR3 covers 12 residues. The CDR3, as DNA: TGTGCCAGCGCTACAGATGGAGGTGAAGCTTTCTTT. Protein sequence: CASATDGGEAFF. Full variable domain (rest looked up from reference TRBV11-3 and TRBJ1-1): EAGVVQSPRYKIIEKKQPVAFWCNPISGHNTLYWYLQNLGQGPELLIRYENEEAVDDSQLPKDRFSAERLKGVDSTLKIQPAELGDSAVYLCASATDGGEAFFGQGTRLTVV.

This clone was detected once. The genes are TRBV21-1 and TRBJ2-7; the D segment call TRBD2 is taken from the table without a DNA check. TRBV21-1 is a pseudogene segment. This CDR3 has 17 amino acids. The CDR3 spells CASSKRWERLSSYEQYV. DNA of the CDR3: TGTGCCAGCAGCAAGCGCTGGGAGCGGCTTAGCTCCTACGAGCAGTACGTC.

The chain couples TRBV29-1 to TRBJ2-1; 7 bases align to TRBD2. Unmatched junction bases numbered 10, after V lost 3 bases and J lost 8 bases. Per the germline V gene, CDR1 is SQVTM and CDR2 is ANQGSEA. CDR3 length: 14 residues. CDR3 sequence reads: CSVEAGESWDEQFF. The CDR3 DNA reads as TGCAGCGTTGAGGCGGGAGAAAGTTGGGATGAGCAGTTCTTC.

This sequence joins TRBV7-9 and TRBJ1-5, with 7 bases lining up with TRBD1. In germline, CDR1 is SEHNR, CDR2 FQNEAQ (reference sequence). The CDR3 is made up of 16 amino acids. Trimming took 0 bases from V and 0 from J; bases not matched to a gene: 2. The CDR3 spells CASSLAQGGSNQPQHF. CDR3 coding DNA: TGTGCCAGCAGCTTAGCTCAGGGGGGTAGCAATCAGCCCCAGCATTTT.

The V and J genes are TRBV6-2 or TRBV6-3 and TRBJ2-1; D perhaps matches TRBD2 (6 bases). Germline CDR1 and CDR2: MNHEY and SVGEGT. The CDR3 sequence is 17 residues long. V lost 2 bases and J lost 3, with 17 bases in between. The CDR3 spells CASSYPPGTRDYNEQFF. CDR3 DNA: TGTGCCAGCAGTTACCCACCCGGGACTCGTGACTACAATGAGCAGTTCTTC.

The V and J genes are TRBV27 and TRBJ2-2; 8 bases are shared with TRBD2. The V gene end was trimmed by 8 bases and the J gene end by 0 bases; junction bases not matched to a gene: 5. CDR1 and CDR2 from the germline V gene are MNHEY and SMNVEV (reference sequence). The CDR3 sequence is 15 residues long. The CDR3 nucleotides read TGTGCCAGCCGGGGGGGTACGACGAACACCGGGGAGCTGTTTTTT. This sequence encodes CASRGGTTNTGELFF.

This chain connects TRBV6-2 or TRBV6-3 to TRBJ1-6; no clear D gene. The CDR3 is made up of 12 amino acids. V was clipped by 3 bases and J by 8 bases, with 5 bases between them. Germline CDR1 is MNHEY and CDR2 is SVGEGT. The CDR3 DNA reads TGTGCCAGCAGTTATGGCGATTCACCCCTCCACTTT. The encoded protein is CASSYGDSPLHF.

The chain employs TRBV18 and TRBJ2-5, with TRBD1 matching 9 bases. The CDR3 is 14 amino acids. Germline CDR1 and CDR2: KGHSH and LQKENI. V gave up 5 bases and J gave up 2 bases; unmatched junction bases: 3. The CDR3 is CASSATGGQETQYF. CDR3 coding DNA: TGTGCCAGCTCAGCGACAGGGGGACAAGAGACCCAGTACTTC.

The chain couples TRBV19 to TRBJ2-1; D possibly corresponds to TRBD2 (7 bases). The germline V gene encodes CDR1 LNHDA and CDR2 SQIVND (reference sequence). This CDR3 comprises 17 residues. The V gene lost 2 bases and the J gene lost 4 bases, with 18 bases spanning the gap. The CDR3 sequence is CASSIRGGGVVYNEQFF. The CDR3 DNA is TGTGCCAGTAGTATACGGGGAGGGGGTGTGGTGTACAATGAGCAGTTCTTC.

The chain links TRBV11-3 to TRBJ2-1; 8 positions agree with TRBD2. Germline trimming cut 5 bases from V and 7 bases from J; bases unmatched to any gene: 7. Germline V CDR1 and CDR2: SGHNT, YENEEA. This CDR3 is 14 amino acids long. The CDR3, as DNA: TGTGCCAGCAGCCCGGGGGGGTCGCCAAATGAGCAGTTCTTC. It codes for CASSPGGSPNEQFF.

The chain has TRBV7-9 and TRBJ1-3; 7 bases are a match to TRBD1. CDR1 SEHNR and CDR2 FQNEAQ come from the germline V gene (reference sequence). V shed 6 bases, J shed 0 bases, and the junction held 2 bases outside the gene matches. The CDR3 spans 14 residues. The CDR3 nucleotides are TGTGCCAGCAGAGGGACAGTCTCTGGAAACACCATATATTTT. Encoded protein: CASRGTVSGNTIYF. The full variable domain, its missing parts supplied by reference TRBV7-9 and TRBJ1-3, is DTGVSQNPRHKITKRGQNVTFRCDPISEHNRLYWYRQTLGQGPEFLTYFQNEAQLEKSRLLSDRFSAERPKGSFSTLEIQRTEQGDSAMYLCASRGTVSGNTIYFGEGSWLTVV.

The chain is built from TRBV11-3 and TRBJ1-2; D ambiguous. The CDR3 is 16 amino acids. CDR1 SGHNT and CDR2 YENEEA come from the germline V gene. Trimming removed 4 bases from V and 7 bases from J, with 22 bases in between. The chain's CDR3 is CASSSAWDPCRGGYTF. For the CDR3, the DNA is TGTGCCAGCAGCTCCGCGTGGGATCCGTGTCGGGGTGGCTACACCTTC. The full variable domain, in which reference TRBV11-3 and TRBJ1-2 provide the parts outside the CDR3, is EAGVVQSPRYKIIEKKQPVAFWCNPISGHNTLYWYLQNLGQGPELLIRYENEEAVDDSQLPKDRFSAERLKGVDSTLKIQPAELGDSAVYLCASSSAWDPCRGGYTFGSGTRLTVV.

The rearrangement joins TRBV5-1 to TRBJ1-4, with D possibly matching TRBD1 (5 bases). The V end was cut by 6 bases, the J end by 0 bases, with 15 bases between. The CDR3 consists of 16 residues. CDR1 and CDR2 (germline): SGHRS, YFSETQ. The CDR3 coding sequence is TGCGCCAGCAAAGACAGTCAAGCCGCAACTAATGAAAAACTGTTTTTT. Amino acids: CASKDSQAATNEKLFF.

Only a few counts were recorded for this clone. The chain employs TRBV7-3 and TRBJ2-2; D gene ambiguous. The CDR3 runs to 13 residues. CDR1 and CDR2 (germline): SGHTA, FQGTGA. V lost 2 bases, J lost 2 bases, and 3 bases lay in between. The CDR3 nucleotides read TGTGCCAGCAGCTTATCCAACACCGGGGAGCTGTTTTTT. Translation: CASSLSNTGELFF.

V gene TRBV27 combines with J gene TRBJ1-2, with D possibly being TRBD1 (5 bases). CDR3 length: 18 amino acids. CDR1 and CDR2 from the germline V gene are MNHEY and SMNVEV (reference sequence). V shed 5 bases and J shed 3 bases, with 25 bases lying between them. Here the CDR3 DNA reads TGTGCCAGCAGTCCCGAAACCTCAACAGGTCTGTTTGACTATGGCTACACCTTC. The encoded protein is CASSPETSTGLFDYGYTF.

The chain uses TRBV5-6 and TRBJ2-7; D is perhaps TRBD2 (6 bases). The V gene's germline CDR1 is SGHDT and CDR2 YYEEEE. This CDR3 region has 14 residues. V gave up 3 bases and J gave up 0 bases, with 10 bases separating them. This CDR3 reads CASSSGDFSYEQYV. The CDR3 nucleotides read TGTGCCAGCAGCTCGGGGGACTTCTCCTACGAGCAGTACGTC.

A single count supports this clone. This rearrangement joins TRBV3-1 (or the pseudogene TRBV3-2) to TRBJ2-1; D may be TRBD1 (6 bases). CDR1 LGHDT and CDR2 YNNKEL come from the germline V gene (reference sequence). The V end was cut by 1 base, the J end by 5 bases, with 9 bases between. This CDR3 is built from 14 residues. CDR3 in DNA: TGTGCCAGCAGCCAAGGGTACAGGGACAATGAGCAGTTCTTC. Its translation is CASSQGYRDNEQFF.

The CDR3 DNA reads TGTGCCAGCAAGTGGTTACGGGGGGAAGACACTGAAGCTTTCTTT. It is translated as CASKWLRGEDTEAFF. The chain carries TRBV27 and TRBJ1-1, with D possibly TRBD1 on 5 matching bases. The V end lost 7 bases, the J end lost 3 bases, and 18 bases lay between the germline ends. The CDR3 sequence is 15 residues long. In germline, CDR1 is MNHEY, CDR2 SMNVEV (reference sequence).

The chain uses TRBV19 and TRBJ1-5, with TRBD1 matching 9 bases. The V gene end was trimmed by 4 bases and the J gene end by 0 bases; junction bases not matched to a gene: 10. Germline V gene sequence: CDR1 LNHDA, CDR2 SQIVND (reference sequence). The CDR3 covers 18 residues. CDR3 loop: CASSSLDRGTYSNQPQHF. DNA for the CDR3: TGTGCCAGTAGTAGCCTAGACAGGGGGACTTATAGCAATCAGCCCCAGCATTTT.

V usage is TRBV2 and J usage is TRBJ2-5; 9 nucleotides align to TRBD2. The CDR3 consists of 14 residues. The V gene's germline CDR1 is SNHLY and CDR2 FYNNEI. Losses at the gene ends were 6 bases for V and 7 bases for J; bases not matched to a gene: 9. CDR3 sequence: CASREVRGGGTQYF. The CDR3 nucleotides are TGTGCCAGCAGAGAGGTGCGGGGGGGAGGGACCCAGTACTTC.

This rearrangement joins TRBV19 to TRBJ1-5; D is unclear. Trimming pared 1 base from V and 5 bases from J, leaving 9 bases between. This CDR3 has 14 amino acids. Germline V gene sequence: CDR1 LNHDA, CDR2 SQIVND (reference sequence). Here the CDR3 DNA reads TGTGCCAGTAGTATAGGGGGAGGGCATCAGCCCCAGCATTTT. Translated, it gives CASSIGGGHQPQHF.

The chain recombines TRBV29-1 with TRBJ1-5; D call uncertain. CDR1 and CDR2 from the germline V gene are SQVTM and ANQGSEA. The CDR3 is made up of 15 amino acids. Deletions cut 8 bases from V and 3 bases from J, with 20 bases between. The DNA of the CDR3 is TGCAGCTTCGCTTCCACCGACGGAATCAATCAGCCCCAGCATTTT. Amino acid sequence: CSFASTDGINQPQHF.